This TCR beta chain originates from a study of blood T cell repertoires in COVID-19. The overall study: Collection of acute and convalescent COVID-19 samples took place in the United States, Italy and Spain. Sources were T cells, B-cell-depleted T cells, or PBMCs; the material itself was cDNA or gDNA.

Germline CDR1 LNHDA, CDR2 SQIVND (reference sequence). The CDR3 is 15 residues long. Trimming removed 4 bases from V and 4 bases from J; junction bases left unmatched: 9. The table lists this clone with a few counts. In the authors' methods: Amplification from reference gene primers served as the basis for estimated nucleated cell counts. The data were produced by immunoSEQ multiplex PCR, yet TCRdb's version contains in-frame clones alone and is incomplete. V and J calls and clone size are copied from that table; D and trimming were computed from the DNA. This sample has around 93,000 clones, with about 75% found just once.

The sequenced material came from peripheral blood. The rearrangement joins TRBV19 to TRBJ1-1, with TRBD1 matching over 7 bases. The clonotype comes from a woman older than 75 with acute or convalescent COVID-19. DNA for the CDR3: TGTGCCAGTAGTACTCGACAGGGCTGGGGCACTGAAGCTTTCTTT. It translates to CASSTRQGWGTEAFF.